This TCR beta chain appears in the sequencing data of a study of T-cell memory formation after mild COVID-19. Study background: TCR clusters largely stayed donor specific.

Regarding the study as a whole: Cross-reactive memory seemingly joined, as some responding clones were found in pre-infection memory. The main location of contracting CD4+ clones was CM and EM, and that of contracting CD8+ clones was EMRA.

This clonotype is medium-sized within its sample. The antigen remains undetermined. After 5'RACE with constant-segment primers, TCR alpha and TCR beta cDNA libraries carrying sample barcodes and UMIs were obtained. TCRdb reprocessed the 5' RACE reads via MiXCR and lists one record per CDR3 protein. The table has about 84,000 distinct CDR3 sequences, over 11% seen once. Germline V gene sequence: CDR1 SGHTS, CDR2 YDEGEE. CDR3 length equals 16 residues. The ends were cut back, 4 bases at V and 8 bases at J, with 19 bases in the middle. The source is an adult woman who had mild COVID-19 (a few samples of this study predate the infection). Cell type and time point are not known. Sequencing input: PBMCs or a T cell subset sorted from them (not recorded which). This rearrangement joins TRBV5-8 to TRBJ1-6; tentative D call: TRBD1 (5 bases). The CDR3 region has the DNA TGTGCCAGCAGCGACAGTAATATTTCCCCCGATTCACCCCTCCACTTT. Residues: CASSDSNISPDSPLHF.